One and the same sample provided the 11 T cell receptor beta chains below, sequenced in a study of shared clonotypes between healthy human individuals. Positively selected for CCR7, the CD45RO-negative cells used as naive CD8 cells excluded terminally differentiated effector memory CD45RA+ cells. The assay was immunoSEQ multiplex PCR, and TCRdb's table has in-frame clones only and misses some. This table has around 2.1 million clones, roughly 91% appearing once. Sequencing input: naive CD8+ T cells from PBMCs. All receptors come from a man between 18 and 35 years old in good health. Some clones in this sample may be carry-over from other donors' samples.

In this sample, this clone turned up once. In DNA, the CDR3 is TGTGCCAGCAGTAGGACAGTGGCGGCCTACGAGCAGTACTTC. Amino acid sequence: CASSRTVAAYEQYF. The rearrangement uses TRBV27 and TRBJ2-7, with D possibly matching TRBD1 (6 bases). The CDR3 consists of 14 residues. Germline V gene data show CDR1 as MNHEY and CDR2 as SMNVEV (reference sequence). V dropped 5 bases and J dropped 2 bases, with 13 bases sitting between them.

The rearrangement links TRBV7-9 to TRBJ2-7; D possibly uses TRBD1 or TRBD2 (5 bases each). This CDR3 region has 14 residues. CDR1 SEHNR and CDR2 FQNEAQ come from the germline V gene (reference sequence). The V and J ends lost 2 bases and 1 base respectively, with 9 bases between them. The CDR3 DNA sequence: TGTGCCAGCAGCTTACAGGGACGTTCCTACGAGCAGTACTTC. Protein product: CASSLQGRSYEQYF.

The V and J genes are TRBV28 and TRBJ2-7, with a possible D match to TRBD1 (5 bases). V gave up 5 bases and J gave up 2 bases, with 13 bases separating them. The CDR3 consists of 14 residues. Germline loops: CDR1 MDHEN, CDR2 SYDVKM. CDR3 DNA: TGTGCCAGCAGTATCAGGACATCCGCCTACGAGCAGTACTTC. Protein: CASSIRTSAYEQYF.

The chain carries TRBV7-2 and TRBJ1-2; tentatively, D is TRBD1 (5 bases). Trimming removed 0 bases from V and 3 bases from J, with 17 bases in between. CDR3 length: 17 residues. The germline V gene encodes CDR1 SGHTA and CDR2 FQGNSA. CDR3: CASSLALAGPGDYGYTF. The CDR3 DNA is TGTGCCAGCAGCTTAGCGTTAGCAGGCCCGGGGGACTATGGCTACACCTTC.

The chain couples TRBV7-9 to TRBJ1-1; 8 bases are shared with TRBD1. The V gene's germline CDR1 is SEHNR and CDR2 FQNEAQ (reference sequence). The CDR3 loop spans 16 amino acids. J was trimmed by 1 base and V by 4 bases; bases with no gene match: 8. The CDR3 sequence is CASSSVDRGRNTEAFF. CDR3 DNA: TGTGCCAGCAGCTCGGTAGACAGGGGAAGGAACACTGAAGCTTTCTTT.

The J gene is TRBJ2-7, the V gene TRBV5-1, with D perhaps given as TRBD1 or TRBD2 (5 bases each). Trimming cost V 4 bases and J 2 bases, with 13 bases left between them. CDR3 length equals 14 residues. Germline lookup yields CDR1 SGHRS and CDR2 YFSETQ. The CDR3 reads CASSPGTVTYEQYF. DNA for the CDR3: TGCGCCAGCAGCCCCGGGACGGTGACCTACGAGCAGTACTTC.

V gene TRBV28 combines with J gene TRBJ2-1; TRBD2 is a possible D gene (6 bases). This CDR3 is built from 17 residues. The germline gives CDR1 MDHEN, CDR2 SYDVKM. The V gene lost 3 bases and the J gene lost 3 bases, with 18 bases spanning the gap. As DNA, the CDR3 is TGTGCCAGCAGTTTTACATTTTTGGAGGGCCTCTACAATGAGCAGTTCTTC. This codes for CASSFTFLEGLYNEQFF.

The chain is built from TRBV27 and TRBJ2-7, with 7 bases fitting TRBD2. The CDR3 extends over 14 amino acids. In germline, CDR1 is MNHEY, CDR2 SMNVEV (reference sequence). The trim removed 5 bases at V and 4 bases at J, leaving 8 bases unmatched. For the CDR3, the DNA is TGTGCCAGCAGTCTCTCCCGGGGGGATTACGAGCAGTACTTC. Translated, it gives CASSLSRGDYEQYF.

This chain connects TRBV7-9 to TRBJ2-1; D is unclear. Germline V gives CDR1 SEHNR, CDR2 FQNEAQ (reference sequence). V shed 1 base and J shed 10 bases, with 14 bases lying between them. The CDR3 spans 14 residues. CDR3 loop: CASSLVGTTIEQFF. The CDR3 DNA is TGTGCCAGCAGCTTAGTAGGTACTACAATCGAGCAGTTCTTC.

The chain joins TRBV28 to TRBJ2-7; TRBD2 agrees at 13 bases. CDR1 and CDR2 from the germline V gene are MDHEN and SYDVKM. CDR3 length: 16 amino acids. V was clipped by 4 bases and J by 4 bases; unmatched bases: 7. CDR3 nucleotide sequence: TGTGCCAGCAGTTCATATTCGACTAGCGGGAGGTACGAGCAGTACTTC. This sequence encodes CASSSYSTSGRYEQYF.

J is TRBJ1-5 and V is TRBV19; D might be TRBD1 (6 bases). The V gene lost 7 bases and the J gene lost 2 bases, with 12 bases spanning the gap. The germline V gene encodes CDR1 LNHDA and CDR2 SQIVND (reference sequence). CDR3 length equals 14 residues. This CDR3 reads CASNPGEGNQPQHF. The CDR3 region has the DNA TGTGCCAGTAATCCAGGGGAGGGCAATCAGCCCCAGCATTTT. The full variable domain, rest sourced from reference TRBV19 and TRBJ1-5, is DGGITQSPKYLFRKEGQNVTLSCEQNLNHDAMYWYRQDPGQGLRLIYYSQIVNDFQKGDIAEGYSVSREKKESFPLTVTSAQKNPTAFYLCASNPGEGNQPQHFGDGTRLSIL.